The source of this T cell receptor beta chain is a study of cytomegalovirus exposure and HLA in healthy donors. The V end was cut by 1 base, the J end by 0 bases, with 7 bases between. CDR3 size: 15 residues. Germline V lookup: CDR1 MNHEY, CDR2 SMNVEV (reference sequence). Study-level findings and limits: While the bulk of TCR sequences proved rare, some public TCRs turned up in many donors.

A few counts support this clone. Its cognate antigen is unknown. The PCR ran on 60 Vbeta and 13 Jbeta primers. Sequenced by immunoSEQ multiplex PCR; TCRdb stores in-frame clones only, minus some. The sample lists over 45,000 clones, roughly 84% occurring once. What was sequenced was PBMCs. J is TRBJ1-5 and V is TRBV27, with D uncertain. The clonotype was recovered from a man aged 25-45 years in good health and CMV-seronegative. The CDR3 loop is CASSLYSYSNQPQHF. CDR3 nucleotide sequence: TGTGCCAGCAGTTTATACTCTTATAGCAATCAGCCCCAGCATTTT.